These 27 T cell receptor beta chains were all obtained from the same sample, sequenced in a study of tumor-infiltrating lymphocytes in primary liver carcinoma. Each 20-30 mg portion of unsorted bulk tissue served as the source for co-extraction of RNA and DNA. With about 470 ng total RNA as template and a constant-region primer, TCR beta cDNA was made. Three nested multiplex PCR rounds of slightly modified ARM-PCR generated TCR beta libraries. The first two PCR rounds used TRBV1-TRBV30 primers with a Cbeta primer, roughly 10 cycles each. MiXCR, applied by TCRdb to the multiplex PCR reads, yields one record per CDR3 protein. The sample has 100,000 to 150,000 distinct CDR3 sequences, around 64% seen once. Sequenced sample: liver tumor tissue from sampling region 3. The subset denotes: tumor region T3, left-lateral pole. The receptors derive from a woman in her sixties or seventies with primary liver carcinoma and hepatitis B virus infection.

This clonotype is classed as medium-sized (0.01 to 0.1%). Germline and junction disagree at one end, which may indicate a read error. This rearrangement joins TRBV6-1 to TRBJ1-1; tentative D call: TRBD1 (5 bases). The V gene's germline CDR1 is MNHNS and CDR2 SASEGT. The CDR3 runs 12 residues. For the CDR3, the DNA is TGTGCCAGCAGTGAAGTTGGGACGTTGCCCAACTTT. Residues: CASSEVGTLPNF.

Of note for this clonotype: The junction and the germline gene differ at one end; a read error may be behind it. The V call is TRBV11-2, the J call TRBJ2-5; D is uncertain. Germline V gene data show CDR1 as SGHAT and CDR2 as FQNNGV. CDR3 size: 13 residues. The chain's CDR3 is CASSLRAGDTQYF. The DNA for the CDR3 is TGTGCTAGCAGCTTAAGGGCAGGAGATACCCAGTACTTC.

The CDR3 reads CASSLFQGSNEAFF. The DNA for the CDR3 is TGTGCCAGCAGCTTATTCCAGGGTAGCAATGAAGCTTTCTTT. The chain employs TRBV5-6 and TRBJ1-1; TRBD1 might be the D (5 bases). The CDR3 spans 14 residues. V shed 2 bases and J shed 7 bases, with 15 bases lying between them. Germline CDR1 reads SGHDT; CDR2 reads YYEEEE. Combining the CDR3 with reference TRBV5-6 and TRBJ1-1 gives the whole variable domain DAGVTQSPTHLIKTRGQQVTLRCSPKSGHDTVSWYQQALGQGPQFIFQYYEEEERQRGNFPDRFSGHQFPNYSSELNVNALLLGDSALYLCASSLFQGSNEAFFGQGTRLTVV.

The chain couples TRBV4-2 to TRBJ1-6; D is perhaps TRBD1 (6 bases). The length of the CDR3 is 17 residues. CDR1 is LGHNA and CDR2 is YNFKEQ in the germline V gene. The CDR3 sequence is CGSSQGAAEGGNSPLHF. The CDR3 nucleotides read TGTGGCAGTAGCCAAGGAGCCGCGGAGGGGGGAAATTCACCCCTCCACTTT.

This clonotype was detected many times. The CDR3 protein is CASRTRGSSYEQYF. Written as DNA, the CDR3 is TGTGCCAGCAGGACCAGGGGATCTTCCTACGAGCAGTACTTC. The V call is TRBV12-3 or TRBV12-4, the J call TRBJ2-7; a weak D match, TRBD1 (6 bases). CDR3 length: 14 residues. Trimming stripped 6 bases from V and 1 base from J, with 13 bases between.

This clonotype was picked up one time. Given a much more abundant clone one base away, this may be a read error. The rearrangement joins TRBV10-3 to TRBJ2-4; D tentatively fits TRBD1 or TRBD2 (6 bases each). Germline CDR1 is ENHRY and CDR2 is SYGVKD. There are 15 residues in the CDR3. CDR3 sequence reads: CAISERGASKNIRYF. CDR3 nucleotides: TGTGCCATCAGTGAGAGGGGGGCTTCCAAAAACATTCGGTACTTC.

This chain joins TRBV12-3 or TRBV12-4 and TRBJ2-1; no clear D gene. CDR3 size: 15 residues. The ends were cut back, 1 base at V and 9 bases at J, with 16 bases in the middle. This chain's CDR3 is CASSLVAAANSEQFF. CDR3 DNA: TGTGCCAGCAGTTTAGTAGCCGCCGCAAATAGTGAGCAGTTCTTC.

Regarding this clonotype: A much larger clonotype is one base distant, so this may be a read error. CDR3 sequence: CANSEAKGATDTQYF. DNA for the CDR3: TGTGCCAACAGTGAAGCTAAGGGGGCCACAGATACGCAGTATTTT. The V call is TRBV6-1, the J call TRBJ2-3, with 7 bases fitting TRBD1. Germline CDR1 and CDR2: MNHNS and SASEGT. The CDR3 has 15 residues.

Note on this clonotype: The CDR3 does not close with the conserved phenylalanine or tryptophan, likely indicating a read error. This sequence joins TRBV4-1 and TRBJ2-3; D gene ambiguous. This CDR3 spans 14 amino acids. Looked up from germline, CDR1 is MGHRA and CDR2 is YSYEKL. In nucleotides, the CDR3 is TGCGCAAGCAGCCAAGAATTTTTGGTAGATACGCAGTATTAT. As protein: CASSQEFLVDTQYY.

The CDR3 DNA reads as TGCAACACCCTAGGGGGCTCTAGCACTGAAGCTTTCTTT. It specifies CNTLGGSSTEAFF. The chain uses TRBV29-1 and TRBJ1-1; 7 bases align to TRBD1. This CDR3 has 13 amino acids. Germline V lookup: CDR1 SQVTM, CDR2 ANQGSEA.

The sample holds many counts of this clonotype. The chain couples TRBV29-1 to TRBJ2-1, with 8 bases aligning to TRBD2. V gave up 4 bases and J gave up 6 bases; unmatched junction bases: 5. The CDR3 contains 13 residues. CDR1 and CDR2 (germline): SQVTM, ANQGSEA. CDR3 loop: CSVAAGEVNEQFF. CDR3 nucleotide sequence: TGCAGCGTTGCAGCGGGAGAGGTCAATGAGCAGTTCTTC.

Comments on this clonotype: This may come from a read error, since a much larger clone is one base off. V and J are TRBV28 and TRBJ2-7, with 8 bases matching TRBD2. The junction had 12 bases not matched to a gene; V was cut back by 6 bases and J by 5 bases. Germline CDR1 reads MDHEN; CDR2 reads SYDVKM. The length of the CDR3 is 15 residues. CDR3 in amino acids: CASRSPSPLADEQYF. The DNA for the CDR3 is TGTGCCAGCAGATCCCCTTCACCACTAGCGGACGAGCAGTACTTC.

The table lists this clonotype with a count of one. The germline gene is not matched at one end of the junction; a read error may be the cause. This chain links TRBV12-3 or TRBV12-4 with TRBJ1-2; D gene ambiguous. The CDR3 length is 13 residues. CDR3 amino acids: CASSWLSQVGYTF. The CDR3 nucleotides read TGTGCCAGTAGTTGGCTTTCCCAGGTTGGCTACACCTTC.

V is TRBV11-2 and J is TRBJ2-3, with 7 bases matching TRBD1. The germline gives CDR1 SGHAT, CDR2 FQNNGV. This CDR3 region has 13 residues. V was clipped by 7 bases and J by 6 bases; unmatched bases: 7. CDR3 amino acids: CASIDREIDTQYF. The DNA of the CDR3 is TGTGCCAGCATAGACAGGGAGATCGATACGCAGTATTTT.

Many counts were recorded for this clonotype. This chain uses TRBV6-1 with TRBJ2-1; no reliable D call. The V and J ends lost 2 bases and 10 bases respectively, with 12 bases between them. The germline gives CDR1 MNHNS, CDR2 SASEGT. This CDR3 is built from 13 residues. The CDR3 nucleotides read TGTGCCAGCAGTGAATCTTTTTCCGGCGAGCAGTTCTTC. It is translated as CASSESFSGEQFF.

The V call is TRBV2, the J call TRBJ2-7, with D hard to call. Germline assignment: CDR1 SNHLY and CDR2 FYNNEI. V shed 4 bases and J shed 2 bases, with 9 bases lying between them. This CDR3 region has 13 residues. CDR3 protein: CASSVVPPYEQYF. CDR3 DNA: TGTGCCAGCAGTGTTGTCCCTCCCTACGAGCAGTACTTC. The variable domain in full, with the rest retrieved from reference TRBV2 and TRBJ2-7, is EPEVTQTPSHQVTQMGQEVILRCVPISNHLYFYWYRQILGQKVEFLVSFYNNEISEKSEIFDDQFSVERPDGSNFTLKIRSTKLEDSAMYFCASSVVPPYEQYFGPGTRLTVT.

The rearrangement joins TRBV20-1 to TRBJ2-5; D uncertain. Germline loops: CDR1 DFQATT, CDR2 SNEGSKA (reference sequence). This CDR3 region has 9 residues. CDR3 region: CRVGETQYF. For the CDR3, the DNA is TGCAGGGTGGGGGAGACCCAGTACTTC.

In the case of this clonotype: As the CDR3 is not closed by the conserved phenylalanine or tryptophan, this likely results from a read error. The CDR3 is CASGLGREYGYTI. In DNA form, the CDR3 reads TGTGCCAGCGGTTTGGGCAGGGAATATGGCTACACCATC. The V and J genes are TRBV12-3 or TRBV12-4 and TRBJ1-2, with D maybe TRBD1 (5 bases). CDR3 length: 13 residues.

For this clonotype: Sequence at one end of the junction differs from germline and may be a read error. The chain couples TRBV14 to TRBJ2-1; tentatively, D is TRBD2 (5 bases). The germline gives CDR1 SGHDN, CDR2 FVKESK. The CDR3 runs 16 residues. The CDR3 region is CASSPLTTLPYNEQSF. The CDR3 region has the DNA TGTGCCAGCAGCCCCCTGACTACTCTTCCCTACAATGAGCAGTCCTTC.

This chain uses TRBV11-2 with TRBJ2-1; D could derive from TRBD1 or TRBD2 (5 bases each). The length of the CDR3 is 15 residues. Per the germline V gene, CDR1 is SGHAT and CDR2 is FQNNGV. This chain's CDR3 is CVNSLEGSLLKVQFF. The DNA of the CDR3 is TGTGTCAACAGCTTAGAGGGGAGTCTCCTCAAAGTGCAGTTCTTC. Based on the CDR3 plus reference TRBV11-2 and TRBJ2-1, the full variable domain is EAGVAQSPRYKIIEKRQSVAFWCNPISGHATLYWYQQILGQGPKLLIQFQNNGVVDDSQLPKDRFSAERLKGVDSTLKIQPAKLEDSAVYLCVNSLEGSLLKVQFFGPGTRLTVL.

Worth noting for this clonotype: A clone one base away is much larger, so this may be a read error. The chain carries TRBV6-2 or TRBV6-3 and TRBJ2-2; D not resolved. In germline, CDR1 is MNHEY, CDR2 SVGEGT. The CDR3 is made up of 14 amino acids. CDR3 sequence (DNA): TGTGCCAGCAGCCCGAAAAGCGACACCGTGGAGCTGTTTTTT. Its protein product is CASSPKSDTVELFF.

Turning to this clonotype: One end of the junction varies from germline; a read error may be responsible. The rearrangement links TRBV11-2 to TRBJ2-6; 8 nucleotides line up with TRBD2. This CDR3 contains 17 residues. Germline-derived CDR1 and CDR2 are SGHAT and FQNNGV. The CDR3 DNA follows: TGTGCTAGCAGCCCTGACCTCGGGACGCGGGAGGACAACGTCCTGACTTTC. Translated, it gives CASSPDLGTREDNVLTF.

Comment on this clonotype: A single base separates this from a much larger clone, so it may be a read error. The final CDR3 position lacks the conserved phenylalanine or tryptophan, pointing to a likely read error. This rearrangement joins TRBV5-1 to TRBJ2-7; no reliable D call. Germline CDR1 is SGHRS and CDR2 is YFSETQ. Deletions cut 4 bases from V and 2 bases from J, with 25 bases between. This CDR3 has 18 residues. The CDR3 DNA is TGCGCCAGCAGCAGCCAGCCTTCTCTCGAAAACCTAGCCTACGAGCAGTACTAC. This gives the protein CASSSQPSLENLAYEQYY.

Concerning this clonotype: At one end, the junction sequence differs from germline, possibly due to a read error. The chain employs TRBV11-2 and TRBJ1-2, with D unresolved. The CDR3 spans 13 residues. The germline CDR1 and CDR2 sequences are SGHAT and FQNNGV. The CDR3 DNA reads as TGTACCGGCAGCTTTTTTACTAACTACGGCTACACCTTC. Its protein is CTGSFFTNYGYTF.

This clonotype came up a few times. This chain links TRBV5-1 with TRBJ2-1, with 14 bases lining up with TRBD2. The CDR3 has 16 residues. Germline CDR1 reads SGHRS; CDR2 reads YFSETQ. With 4 bases clipped from V and 7 bases from J, the junction kept 7 bases outside the gene matches. The CDR3 reads CASSTGGTSGRNEQFF. CDR3 sequence (DNA): TGCGCCAGCAGCACTGGGGGGACTAGCGGGAGAAATGAGCAGTTCTTC.

The chain is built from TRBV5-1 and TRBJ2-7; D is uncertain. Trimming pared 2 bases from V and 4 bases from J, leaving 7 bases between. Germline loops: CDR1 SGHRS, CDR2 YFSETQ. This CDR3 has 12 amino acids. DNA of the CDR3: TGCGCCAGCAGCTTCGACGGTTACGAGCAGTACTTC. Amino acids: CASSFDGYEQYF.

The chain has TRBV5-1 and TRBJ1-2; TRBD1 matches 9 bases. The germline V gene has CDR1 SGHRS and CDR2 YFSETQ. CDR3 size: 15 residues. J lost 5 bases, V lost 4 bases, and 9 bases had no gene match. As DNA, the CDR3 is TGCGCCAGCAGCCGGGGACAGGGTCAGGGGTATGGCTACACCTTC. Its protein product is CASSRGQGQGYGYTF.